The 2 T cell receptor beta chains presented below share a single source sample, sequenced in a study of identical twins. From the 5' RACE reads, TCRdb called clonotypes with MiXCR, one entry per CDR3 protein. The table has 450,000 or so distinct CDR3 sequences, around 20% seen once. Sample: naive T cells sorted from blood. Receptors were obtained from a man in his fifties or sixties in good health.

This clonotype was detected ten times or more. The V call is TRBV9, the J call TRBJ2-1; tentatively, D is TRBD1 (5 bases). CDR3 length equals 16 residues. Trimming took off 0 bases at V and 7 bases at J, with 17 bases between the two ends. Germline CDR1 reads SGDLS; CDR2 reads YYNGEE. CDR3 residues: CASSVVQGPTGNEQFF. DNA of the CDR3: TGTGCCAGCAGCGTAGTCCAGGGCCCCACAGGAAATGAGCAGTTCTTC.

J is TRBJ2-7 and V is TRBV6-2 or TRBV6-3, with D possibly TRBD1 on 5 matching bases. V lost 6 bases, J lost 4 bases, and 13 bases lay in between. This CDR3 comprises 13 residues. The germline CDR1 and CDR2 sequences are MNHEY and SVGEGT. The CDR3, as DNA: TGTGCCAGCAGGCAGGGTACCCCTTACGAGCAGTACTTC. Translated, it gives CASRQGTPYEQYF.